The clone carrying this TCR beta chain was picked up a small number of times. The PCR ran on 60 Vbeta and 13 Jbeta primers. Assay used: immunoSEQ multiplex PCR; TCRdb lists only in-frame clones, some missing. The sample contains under 150,000 clones, 75% to 90% of which appear only once. This record comes from a study of cytomegalovirus exposure and HLA in healthy donors. The V end lost 6 bases, the J end lost 1 base, and 12 bases lay between the germline ends. Germline V lookup: CDR1 SQVTM, CDR2 ANQGSEA. The CDR3 has 13 amino acids. Material for sequencing was PBMCs. This clonotype originated in a woman aged 40 to 50 in good health and CMV-seronegative. The genes are TRBV29-1 and TRBJ1-1; unclear D gene. Here the CDR3 reads CSVRETGNTEAFF. CDR3 in DNA: TGCAGCGTCCGAGAAACGGGGAACACTGAAGCTTTCTTT.